These 23 T cell receptor beta chains came from one sample sequenced in a study of identifying expanded T cells in peripheral blood. Assay: immunoSEQ multiplex PCR; the TCRdb copy retains only in-frame clones and omits some. This sample has about 94,000 clones, with approximately 85% found just once. Sequences were obtained from blood. The receptors originated from a person between 18 and 75 years old in good health.

The J gene is TRBJ2-1, the V gene TRBV7-9; the D is unclear. Germline V gene sequence: CDR1 SEHNR, CDR2 FQNEAQ (reference sequence). The CDR3 consists of 17 residues. Deletions cut 0 bases from V and 0 bases from J, with 12 bases between. In DNA form, the CDR3 reads TGTGCCAGCAGCTTAGCGCCCGGAAAGAGCTCCTACAATGAGCAGTTCTTC. This sequence encodes CASSLAPGKSSYNEQFF.

This clone was counted a single time. Here the CDR3 reads CASSAQTGFNYGYTF. In DNA, the CDR3 is TGTGCCAGTAGTGCCCAAACAGGGTTTAACTATGGCTACACCTTC. The V and J genes are TRBV19 and TRBJ1-2, with D possibly matching TRBD1 (6 bases). The V end lost 5 bases, the J end lost 1 base, and 14 bases lay between the germline ends. The CDR3 runs to 15 residues. Germline V lookup: CDR1 LNHDA, CDR2 SQIVND (reference sequence).

This clone appeared once. V is TRBV7-8 and J is TRBJ1-1; TRBD1 matches at 7 bases. The V and J ends lost 6 bases and 11 bases, in that order; junction bases with no gene match: 9. The CDR3 has 12 amino acids. Germline lookup yields CDR1 SGHVS and CDR2 FQNEAQ. The CDR3 nucleotides read TGTGCCAGCAGTCCCGACAGGGTGGGGGCTTTCTTT. Translation: CASSPDRVGAFF.

The chain uses TRBV11-2 and TRBJ1-2; D is undetermined. This CDR3 has 15 amino acids. V was shortened by 5 bases and J by 7 bases, with 20 bases between the two germline ends. CDR1 and CDR2 (germline): SGHAT, FQNNGV. CDR3 nucleotides: TGTGCCAGCAGCCCTTCGGGAACCACTCCCCGTGGCTACACCTTC. Translating it yields CASSPSGTTPRGYTF. The full variable domain, in which reference TRBV11-2 and TRBJ1-2 provide the parts outside the CDR3, is EAGVAQSPRYKIIEKRQSVAFWCNPISGHATLYWYQQILGQGPKLLIQFQNNGVVDDSQLPKDRFSAERLKGVDSTLKIQPAKLEDSAVYLCASSPSGTTPRGYTFGSGTRLTVV.

The chain has TRBV5-1 and TRBJ2-1; 10 positions match TRBD2. Losses at the gene ends were 3 bases for V and 7 bases for J; bases not matched to a gene: 13. The CDR3 is 17 amino acids. The germline gives CDR1 SGHRS, CDR2 YFSETQ. In DNA form, the CDR3 reads TGCGCCAGCAGCTCGGCATCAAGCGGGGGGGCCTCAAATGAGCAGTTCTTC. Encoded protein: CASSSASSGGASNEQFF. Full variable domain (rest looked up from reference TRBV5-1 and TRBJ2-1): KAGVTQTPRYLIKTRGQQVTLSCSPISGHRSVSWYQQTPGQGLQFLFEYFSETQRNKGNFPGRFSGRQFSNSRSEMNVSTLELGDSALYLCASSSASSGGASNEQFFGPGTRLTVL.

This clone was detected only once. The chain recombines TRBV27 with TRBJ1-1; 7 bases match TRBD1. CDR1 MNHEY and CDR2 SMNVEV come from the germline V gene (reference sequence). The CDR3 has 15 amino acids. Losses at the gene ends were 5 bases for V and 5 bases for J; bases not matched to a gene: 11. Here the CDR3 reads CASSRQGRVRTEAFF. In DNA form, the CDR3 reads TGTGCCAGCAGTCGACAGGGCAGGGTTCGTACTGAAGCTTTCTTT.

The chain joins TRBV27 to TRBJ1-5; D uncertain. Germline V lookup: CDR1 MNHEY, CDR2 SMNVEV (reference sequence). There are 17 residues in the CDR3. The ends were cut back, 0 bases at V and 2 bases at J, with 14 bases in the middle. CDR3 loop: CASSLSWPPGGNQPQHF. The CDR3, as DNA: TGTGCCAGCAGTTTATCGTGGCCCCCTGGGGGCAATCAGCCCCAGCATTTT.

This chain joins TRBV7-7 and TRBJ2-2, with a weak D call TRBD2 (5 bases). The germline gives CDR1 SSHAT, CDR2 FNYEAQ (reference sequence). The CDR3 loop spans 14 amino acids. The V end lost 1 base, the J end lost 3 bases, and 6 bases lay between the germline ends. The CDR3 sequence: CASSLVEDTGELFF. The CDR3 nucleotides read TGTGCCAGCAGCTTAGTGGAGGACACCGGGGAGCTGTTTTTT.

The table lists this clone with a few counts. This chain uses TRBV27 with TRBJ1-2, with unresolved D. In germline, CDR1 is MNHEY, CDR2 SMNVEV (reference sequence). Trimming left V 5 bases short and J 1 base short, with 8 bases between. The CDR3 has 13 amino acids. CDR3 DNA: TGTGCCAGCAGTATCGGTCGTAACTATGGCTACACCTTC. Its protein is CASSIGRNYGYTF.

The chain is built from TRBV5-6 and TRBJ1-2, with 9 bases fitting TRBD1. Germline CDR1 reads SGHDT; CDR2 reads YYEEEE. V was pared by 4 bases and J by 4 bases, with 5 bases of the junction left unmatched. This CDR3 has 14 amino acids. As DNA, the CDR3 is TGTGCCAGCAGCCCCCTGGGACAGGGCTATGGCTACACCTTC. Protein: CASSPLGQGYGYTF.

The V gene is TRBV4-1, the J gene TRBJ1-2; tentative D call: TRBD1 (6 bases). The germline V and J ends were trimmed by 2 bases and 8 bases, with 15 bases remaining between them. This CDR3 has 14 amino acids. Germline V gene sequence: CDR1 MGHRA, CDR2 YSYEKL. CDR3 nucleotide sequence: TGCGCCAGCAGCCAACTTACAGGGTCGAGAGGCTACACCTTC. This translates into CASSQLTGSRGYTF.

This clone appeared many times. The rearrangement joins TRBV16 to TRBJ1-2; possible D gene TRBD1, 5 bases. The germline V gene has CDR1 KGHSY and CDR2 FQNENV. The CDR3 is made up of 15 amino acids. Trimming took 3 bases from V and 4 from J, leaving 15 bases between them. The CDR3 loop reads CASSQQQEKAYGYTF. In DNA, the CDR3 is TGTGCCAGCAGCCAGCAACAGGAGAAGGCCTATGGCTACACCTTC.

The chain links TRBV7-9 to TRBJ1-1; D possibly corresponds to TRBD1 (5 bases). Trimming shortened V by 2 bases and J by 11 bases, and 18 bases separated the two germline ends. This CDR3 spans 14 amino acids. Germline assignment: CDR1 SEHNR and CDR2 FQNEAQ (reference sequence). CDR3 in amino acids: CASSLSQAQGMAFF. The CDR3, as DNA: TGTGCCAGCAGCTTAAGCCAGGCCCAGGGAATGGCTTTCTTT.

V usage is TRBV2 and J usage is TRBJ1-1; unclear D gene. The CDR3 sequence is 15 residues long. In germline, CDR1 is SNHLY, CDR2 FYNNEI. Trimming removed 2 bases from V and 1 base from J, with 11 bases in between. Here the CDR3 reads CASSEWLASNTEAFF. In DNA form, the CDR3 reads TGTGCCAGCAGTGAATGGTTGGCGTCGAACACTGAAGCTTTCTTT. The full variable domain, with the rest looked up from reference TRBV2 and TRBJ1-1, is EPEVTQTPSHQVTQMGQEVILRCVPISNHLYFYWYRQILGQKVEFLVSFYNNEISEKSEIFDDQFSVERPDGSNFTLKIRSTKLEDSAMYFCASSEWLASNTEAFFGQGTRLTVV.

This chain connects TRBV7-3 to TRBJ2-1; possible D gene TRBD2, 6 bases. The ends were cut back, 5 bases at V and 6 bases at J, with 20 bases in the middle. Germline V gene lookup returns CDR1 SGHTA and CDR2 FQGTGA. This CDR3 has 16 residues. CDR3 DNA sequence: TGTGCCAGCAGCCCAAAACTAGCTCGGGGTTTCAATGAGCAGTTCTTC. This encodes CASSPKLARGFNEQFF.

The rearrangement links TRBV29-1 to TRBJ1-3, with TRBD1 matching 8 bases. Trimming removed 6 bases from V and 2 bases from J; junction bases left unmatched: 6. CDR3 size: 14 residues. Per the germline V gene, CDR1 is SQVTM and CDR2 is ANQGSEA. The CDR3 spells CSVGSTGAGNTIYF. Written as DNA, the CDR3 is TGCAGCGTAGGGTCGACAGGGGCTGGAAACACCATATATTTT. The full variable domain, its missing parts supplied by reference TRBV29-1 and TRBJ1-3, is SAVISQKPSRDICQRGTSLTIQCQVDSQVTMMFWYRQQPGQSLTLIATANQGSEATYESGFVIDKFPISRPNLTFSTLTVSNMSPEDSSIYLCSVGSTGAGNTIYFGEGSWLTVV.

V is TRBV7-9 and J is TRBJ2-1, with TRBD1 identical over 8 bases. The CDR3 is 11 residues long. Germline assignment: CDR1 SEHNR and CDR2 FQNEAQ (reference sequence). With 4 bases clipped from V and 12 bases from J, the junction kept 2 bases outside the gene matches. The CDR3 sequence: CASSSTGAQFF. In nucleotides, the CDR3 is TGTGCCAGCAGCTCGACAGGGGCGCAGTTCTTC.

This chain joins TRBV4-3 and TRBJ1-1, with D perhaps matching TRBD1 (5 bases). The CDR3 is 14 residues long. The V gene's germline CDR1 is LGHNA and CDR2 YSLEER. Trimming removed 4 bases from V and 11 bases from J, with 20 bases in between. The CDR3 sequence is CASSLSLGAPLAFF. DNA for the CDR3: TGCGCCAGCAGCCTCTCGCTAGGGGCCCCTCTCGCTTTCTTT.

The chain joins TRBV9 to TRBJ1-4; weak D call: TRBD1 (6 bases). The CDR3 runs to 15 residues. Germline lookup yields CDR1 SGDLS and CDR2 YYNGEE. V dropped 4 bases and J dropped 8 bases, with 18 bases sitting between them. The chain's CDR3 is CASSSLGGGREKLFF. The CDR3 bases are TGTGCCAGCAGCTCCCTGGGGGGGGGCCGGGAAAAACTGTTTTTT. Full variable domain (remainder filled in from reference TRBV9 and TRBJ1-4): DSGVTQTPKHLITATGQRVTLRCSPRSGDLSVYWYQQSLDQGLQFLIQYYNGEERAKGNILERFSAQQFPDLHSELNLSSLELGDSALYFCASSSLGGGREKLFFGSGTQLSVL.

This chain uses TRBV9 with TRBJ1-2; 7 nucleotides line up with TRBD1. The CDR3 extends over 14 amino acids. Unmatched junction bases numbered 8, after V lost 3 bases and J lost 6 bases. Germline V gene lookup returns CDR1 SGDLS and CDR2 YYNGEE. CDR3 DNA: TGTGCCAGCAGCGGCGAACAGGGGACCAATGGCTACACCTTC. It is translated as CASSGEQGTNGYTF.

The rearrangement joins TRBV7-9 to TRBJ2-1, with 9 bases aligning to TRBD2. Looked up from germline, CDR1 is SEHNR and CDR2 is FQNEAQ (reference sequence). The CDR3 loop spans 16 amino acids. V was pared by 1 base and J by 5 bases, with 6 bases of the junction left unmatched. The DNA of the CDR3 is TGTGCCAGCAGCTTAGTCCTAGCGGGGACAAACAATGAGCAGTTCTTC. Translating gives CASSLVLAGTNNEQFF.

This clone was counted a few times. The V and J genes are TRBV2 and TRBJ1-6; D not resolved. Trimming pared 4 bases from V and 3 bases from J, leaving 7 bases between. The germline CDR1 and CDR2 sequences are SNHLY and FYNNEI. CDR3 length: 14 amino acids. The CDR3 sequence: CASSVRDYNSPLHF. The CDR3 region has the DNA TGTGCCAGCAGTGTCCGGGACTATAATTCACCCCTCCACTTT.

The chain combines TRBV2 with TRBJ2-5, with unresolved D. This CDR3 region has 15 residues. Germline-derived CDR1 and CDR2 are SNHLY and FYNNEI. Trimming shortened V by 5 bases and J by 4 bases, and 17 bases separated the two germline ends. CDR3 in DNA: TGTGCCAGCAGTCCTGACTGGAGTATTGGAGAGACCCAGTACTTC. Translation: CASSPDWSIGETQYF.